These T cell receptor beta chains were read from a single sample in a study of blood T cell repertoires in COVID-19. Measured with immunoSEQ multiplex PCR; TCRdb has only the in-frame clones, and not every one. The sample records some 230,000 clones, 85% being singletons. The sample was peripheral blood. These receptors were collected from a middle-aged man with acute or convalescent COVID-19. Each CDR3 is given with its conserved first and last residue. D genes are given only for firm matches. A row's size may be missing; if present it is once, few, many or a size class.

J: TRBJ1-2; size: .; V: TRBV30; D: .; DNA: TGTGCCTGGTCCTGGGGCCCGGTCTACACCTTC; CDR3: CAWSWGPVYTF
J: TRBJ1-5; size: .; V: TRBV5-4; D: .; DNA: TGTGCCAGCAGCCAGGGCAGGGGCCAGCCCCAGCATTTT; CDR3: CASSQGRGQPQHF
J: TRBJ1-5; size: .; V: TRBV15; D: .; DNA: TGTGCCACCAGCAGAGGGGTAGCAGGGTTCAATCAGCCCCAGCATTTT; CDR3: CATSRGVAGFNQPQHF
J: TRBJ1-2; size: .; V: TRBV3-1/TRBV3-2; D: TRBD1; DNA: TGTGCCAGCAGCCAGAGACAGGGTGGGGGCTACACCTTC; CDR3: CASSQRQGGGYTF
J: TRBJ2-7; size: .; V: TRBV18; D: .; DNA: TGTGCCAGCTCATTTACAGGTAGCTCCTACGAGCAGTACTTC; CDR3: CASSFTGSSYEQYF
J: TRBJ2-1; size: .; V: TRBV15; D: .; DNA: TGTGCCACCAGCAGAGGGACACGCGATGAGCAGCTCTTC; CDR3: CATSRGTRDEQLF
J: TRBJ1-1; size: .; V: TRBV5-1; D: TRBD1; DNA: TGCGCCAGCAGCTTGAGAGCAGGGGGTGGTGAAGCTTTCTTT; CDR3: CASSLRAGGGEAFF
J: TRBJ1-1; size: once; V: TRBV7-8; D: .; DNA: TGTGCCAGCAGCTTCCGGGAAACTAACACTGAAGCTTTCTTT; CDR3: CASSFRETNTEAFF
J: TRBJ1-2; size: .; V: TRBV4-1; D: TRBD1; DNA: TGCGCCAGCAGCCCGGACAGGGCCAACTATGGCTACACCTTC; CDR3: CASSPDRANYGYTF
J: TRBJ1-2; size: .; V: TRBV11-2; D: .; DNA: TGTGCCAGCAGCCACACTTCCAGGGTAACCTTC; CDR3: CASSHTSRVTF
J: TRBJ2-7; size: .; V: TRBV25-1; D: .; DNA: TGTGCCAGCAGTGGGGGCGTAGACGAGCAGTACTTC; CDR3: CASSGGVDEQYF
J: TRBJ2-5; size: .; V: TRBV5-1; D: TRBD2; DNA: TGCGCCAGCAGTCGGACTAGCGGGGAGTACCAAGAGACCCAGTACTTC; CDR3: CASSRTSGEYQETQYF
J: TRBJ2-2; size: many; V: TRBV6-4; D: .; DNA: TGTGCCAGCAGTGATGGCTACACCGGGGAGCTGTTTTTT; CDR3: CASSDGYTGELFF
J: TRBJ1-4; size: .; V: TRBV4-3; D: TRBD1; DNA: TGCGCCAGCAGCCAAGGACAGGGGGAAGGAGAAAAACTGTTTTTT; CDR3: CASSQGQGEGEKLFF
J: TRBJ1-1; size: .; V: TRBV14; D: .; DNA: TGTGCCAGCAGAACACAAGGAACAGGGGAAGCTTTCTTT; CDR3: CASRTQGTGEAFF
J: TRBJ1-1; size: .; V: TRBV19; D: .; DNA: TGTGCCAGTAGTATGAATTTTGGATCCGGGGGGCGCGGCGGCACTGAAGCTTTCTTT; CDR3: CASSMNFGSGGRGGTEAFF
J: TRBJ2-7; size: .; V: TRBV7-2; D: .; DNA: TGTGCCAGCAGCTTAGGTTTAGCCTCCTACGAGCAGTACTTC; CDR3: CASSLGLASYEQYF
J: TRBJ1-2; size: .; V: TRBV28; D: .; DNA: TGTGCCAGCACCTTACCGGGACTTCGGTATGGCTACACCTTC; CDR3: CASTLPGLRYGYTF
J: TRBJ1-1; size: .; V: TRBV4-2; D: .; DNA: TGTGCCAGCAGCCTCAGCGGACAGAAAGCTTTCTTT; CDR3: CASSLSGQKAFF
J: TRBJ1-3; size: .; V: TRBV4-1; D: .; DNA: TGCGCCAGCAGCCCGACAAGGGGGGGAGGTGGAAACACCATATATTTT; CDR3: CASSPTRGGGGNTIYF
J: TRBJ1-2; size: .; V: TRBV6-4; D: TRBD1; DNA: TGTGCCAGCAGTCCGGGACAGGATAACTATGGCTACACCTTC; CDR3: CASSPGQDNYGYTF
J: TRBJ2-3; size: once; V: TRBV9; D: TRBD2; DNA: TGTGCCAGCAGCGTAGTAACTAGCGGGGGAGGTAGCACAGATACGCAGTATTTT; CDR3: CASSVVTSGGGSTDTQYF
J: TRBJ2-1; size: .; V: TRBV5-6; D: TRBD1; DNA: TGTGCCAGCATCACCGACAGGGAAAAATTCGGTGAGCAGTTCTTC; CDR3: CASITDREKFGEQFF
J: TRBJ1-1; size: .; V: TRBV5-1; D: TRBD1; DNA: TGCGCCAGCAGCTTGAGACCCACAGGGGGCAACACTGAAGCTTTCTTT; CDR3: CASSLRPTGGNTEAFF
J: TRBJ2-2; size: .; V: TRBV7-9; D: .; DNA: TGTGCCAGCAGCTTAGGACAGCCGGGGGAGCTGTTTTTT; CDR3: CASSLGQPGELFF
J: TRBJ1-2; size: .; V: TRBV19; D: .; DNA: TGTGCCAGTAGTTCAACGGGACACCCGCCTAACTATGGCTACACCTTC; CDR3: CASSSTGHPPNYGYTF
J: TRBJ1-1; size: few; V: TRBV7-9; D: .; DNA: TGTGCCAGCAGCTTAGCCACTACGAACACTGAAGCTTTCTTT; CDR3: CASSLATTNTEAFF
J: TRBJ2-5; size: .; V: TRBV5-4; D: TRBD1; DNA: TGTGCCAGCAGCTTGGCCAGGGGGCTGGAAGAGACCCAGTACTTC; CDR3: CASSLARGLEETQYF
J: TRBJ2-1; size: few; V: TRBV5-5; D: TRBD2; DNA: TGTGCCAGCAAACTAGCGGGGGGGGCCCCTTTCGAGCAGTTCTTC; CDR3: CASKLAGGAPFEQFF
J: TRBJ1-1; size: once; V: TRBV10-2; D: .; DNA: TGCGCCAGCAGCAACCAAGGAGGAAACACTGAAGCTTTCTTT; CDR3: CASSNQGGNTEAFF
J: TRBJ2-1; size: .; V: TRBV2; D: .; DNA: TGTGCCAGCAGGAAGGGGGGGCTGGATGAGCAGTTCTTC; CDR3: CASRKGGLDEQFF
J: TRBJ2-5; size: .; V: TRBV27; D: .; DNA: TGTGCCAGCAGGCCCGACCGCAGGGACCAAGAGACCCAGTACTTC; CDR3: CASRPDRRDQETQYF